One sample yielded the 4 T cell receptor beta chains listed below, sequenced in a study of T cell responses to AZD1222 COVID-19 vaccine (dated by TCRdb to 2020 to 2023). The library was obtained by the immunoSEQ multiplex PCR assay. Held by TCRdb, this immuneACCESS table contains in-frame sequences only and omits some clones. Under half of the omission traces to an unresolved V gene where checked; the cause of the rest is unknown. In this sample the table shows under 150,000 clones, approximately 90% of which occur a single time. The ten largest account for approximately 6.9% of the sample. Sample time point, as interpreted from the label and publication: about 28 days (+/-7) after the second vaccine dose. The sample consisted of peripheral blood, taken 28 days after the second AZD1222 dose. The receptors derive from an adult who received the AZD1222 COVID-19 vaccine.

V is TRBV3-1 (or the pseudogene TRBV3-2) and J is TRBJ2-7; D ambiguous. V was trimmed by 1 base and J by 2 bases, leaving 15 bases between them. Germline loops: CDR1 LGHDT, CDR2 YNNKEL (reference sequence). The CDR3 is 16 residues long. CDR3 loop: CASSQVLLAETYEQYF. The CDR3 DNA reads TGTGCCAGCAGCCAAGTCCTGTTGGCTGAAACCTACGAGCAGTACTTC.

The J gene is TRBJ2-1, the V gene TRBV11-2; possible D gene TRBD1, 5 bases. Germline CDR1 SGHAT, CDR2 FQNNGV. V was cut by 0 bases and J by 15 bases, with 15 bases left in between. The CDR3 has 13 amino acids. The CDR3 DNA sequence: TGTGCCAGCAGCTTAGATTACAGGCTGGGGTGGTTCTTC. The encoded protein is CASSLDYRLGWFF. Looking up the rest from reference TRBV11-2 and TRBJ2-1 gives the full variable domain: EAGVAQSPRYKIIEKRQSVAFWCNPISGHATLYWYQQILGQGPKLLIQFQNNGVVDDSQLPKDRFSAERLKGVDSTLKIQPAKLEDSAVYLCASSLDYRLGWFFGPGTRLTVL.

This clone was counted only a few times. The DNA of the CDR3 is TGTGCCAGCAGCTCCGGCCCCCCCGGGGCATTCAATGAGCAGTTCTTC. It encodes CASSSGPPGAFNEQFF. V usage is TRBV11-2 and J usage is TRBJ2-1; D is possibly TRBD1 or TRBD2 (5 bases each). The CDR3 is made up of 16 amino acids. Germline lookup yields CDR1 SGHAT and CDR2 FQNNGV. The V end was cut by 4 bases, the J end by 6 bases, with 19 bases between.

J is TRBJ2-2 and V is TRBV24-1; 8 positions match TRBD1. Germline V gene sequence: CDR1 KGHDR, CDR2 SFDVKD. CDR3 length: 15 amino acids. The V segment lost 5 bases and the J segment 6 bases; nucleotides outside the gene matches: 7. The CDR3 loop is CATSGGQAAAGELFF. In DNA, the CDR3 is TGTGCCACCAGTGGGGGACAGGCGGCCGCCGGGGAGCTGTTTTTT.